This section outlines one T cell receptor (beta chain) sequence together with its context. A COVID-19 case was met by exposed participants within 2 weeks before study entry. Method: immunoSEQ multiplex PCR; TCRdb's copy keeps in-frame clones and lacks some. The table lists 270,000 or so clones, roughly 85% of them singletons, with more than 6.5% in the top ten. These data are taken from a study of blood T cell repertoires in COVID-19. Background on the study: T cells, B-cell-depleted T cells, or PBMCs supplied cDNA or gDNA.

Material for sequencing was PBMCs or T cells enriched from blood (not recorded which). The TCR sequence derives from a woman aged 45-65 years who had been exposed to COVID-19.

The CDR3 region has the DNA TGCGCCAGCAGCTCGCTAGCGGGGGAACTGCCACCCGGGGAGCTGTTTTTT. Amino acid sequence: CASSSLAGELPPGELFF. V is TRBV5-1 and J is TRBJ2-2; TRBD2 matches 10 bases. Germline V gene lookup returns CDR1 SGHRS and CDR2 YFSETQ. The CDR3 is made up of 17 amino acids. J gave up 6 bases and V 3 bases, and 11 bases lay outside the gene matches. The full variable domain, completed using reference TRBV5-1 and TRBJ2-2, is KAGVTQTPRYLIKTRGQQVTLSCSPISGHRSVSWYQQTPGQGLQFLFEYFSETQRNKGNFPGRFSGRQFSNSRSEMNVSTLELGDSALYLCASSSLAGELPPGELFFGEGSRLTVL.